This is a list of T cell receptor beta chains from one sample in a study of TIL therapy for anti-PD-1-resistant metastatic lung cancer. The data were produced by immunoSEQ multiplex PCR, yet TCRdb's version contains in-frame clones alone and is incomplete. The sample has about 12,000 clones, roughly 60% seen once. Sequenced here: tumor tissue, sampled at baseline. The origin of the receptors is a person between 25 and 80 years old with non-small cell lung cancer. Both conserved end residues are part of each CDR3. The order of the fields is D gene, J gene, V gene, clone size, CDR3 DNA, CDR3 protein. A D gene is named only where the DNA matches it firmly. The listing skips clone size in some rows; elsewhere it reads once, few, many or a size class.

>NA|TRBJ2-7|TRBV5-1|few
TGCGCCAGCAGCTTGGTAGGGGTAGGGGTAGAGCAGTACTTC
CASSLVGVGVEQYF
>NA|TRBJ2-1|TRBV11-2|NA
TGTGCCAGCAGTTTCAGATGGGGAGAAAATGAGCAGTTCTTC
CASSFRWGENEQFF
>NA|TRBJ1-2|TRBV2|NA
TGTGCCAGCTCGAAGCGGGACAACTATGGCTACACCTTC
CASSKRDNYGYTF
>TRBD1|TRBJ1-4|TRBV28|few
TGTGCCAGCAGTGTGTCCGGGACAGGGCTCGGTAATGAAAAACTGTTTTTT
CASSVSGTGLGNEKLFF
>NA|TRBJ2-7|TRBV30|once
TGTGCCTGGAACCGGGACATAAACTACGAGCAGTACTTC
CAWNRDINYEQYF
>NA|TRBJ2-7|TRBV7-6|NA
TGTGCCAGCAGCTTAGCGTTACGTGGAGGGGGCGACGAGCAGTACTTC
CASSLALRGGGDEQYF
>NA|TRBJ1-1|TRBV4-1|few
TGCGCCAGCAGGCCCGGACCAGGGAACACTGAAGCTTTCTTT
CASRPGPGNTEAFF
>TRBD2|TRBJ2-7|TRBV27|NA
TGTGCCAGCGGACTACGTAGCGGGAGGAATGCGTACGAGCAGTACTTC
CASGLRSGRNAYEQYF
>NA|TRBJ2-7|TRBV7-2|NA
TGTGCCAGCAGCTCGGGTGAGGAGGACGAGCAGTACTTC
CASSSGEEDEQYF
>TRBD1|TRBJ1-1|TRBV11-3|NA
TGTGCCAGCAGCCACACAGGGGCCAACACTGAAGCTTTCTTT
CASSHTGANTEAFF
>NA|TRBJ2-1|TRBV4-1|few
TGCGCCAGCAGCCAAGATCGTAACAATGAGCAGTTCTTC
CASSQDRNNEQFF
>TRBD1|TRBJ2-3|TRBV11-2|NA
TGTGCCAGCAGCGGCTCGACAGGGCGTACGCAGTATTTT
CASSGSTGRTQYF
>NA|TRBJ2-2|TRBV21-1|NA
TGTGCCAGCAAGTCGATAGGGCCCACCGGGGAGCTGTTTTTT
CASKSIGPTGELFF
>NA|TRBJ1-4|TRBV6-5|NA
TGTGCCAGCAGTTACGGCGGCACGGGGGGTGAAAAACTGTTTTTT
CASSYGGTGGEKLFF
>NA|TRBJ1-2|TRBV28|NA
TGTGCCAGCAGTTCCCGGGACAAGCTCCTTAACTATGGCTACACCTTC
CASSSRDKLLNYGYTF
>NA|TRBJ2-7|TRBV5-6|NA
TGTGCCAGCAGCCGCCTAAACGAGCAGTACTTC
CASSRLNEQYF
>TRBD1|TRBJ1-1|TRBV27|medium-sized
TGTGCCAGCAGTTTATCGAGCCCAGGGGGCCCATCTGGAGCTTTCTTT
CASSLSSPGGPSGAFF
>TRBD1|TRBJ1-2|TRBV9|few
TGTGCCAGCAGCGTAATGGATGGAGGGGGCGATGGCTACACCTTC
CASSVMDGGGDGYTF
>NA|TRBJ2-7|TRBV27|NA
TGTGCCAGCAGTTTATTAGGGGCCGAGCAGTACTTC
CASSLLGAEQYF
>NA|TRBJ1-1|TRBV30|NA
TGTGCCTGGAGGGTCCACGCAAACACTGAAGCTTTCTTT
CAWRVHANTEAFF
>NA|TRBJ2-1|TRBV4-1|NA
TGCGCCAGCAGCCCTCCAGTGGGGTATGAGCAGTTCTTC
CASSPPVGYEQFF
>NA|TRBJ2-7|TRBV3-1/TRBV3-2|NA
TGTGCCAGCAGCCAAGAGGCGGGGGAGCAGTACTTC
CASSQEAGEQYF
>NA|TRBJ2-7|TRBV28|NA
TGTGCCAGCAGTTCTACCCCATACTCCTACGAGCAGTACTTC
CASSSTPYSYEQYF
>NA|TRBJ2-2|TRBV29-1|NA
TGCAGCGTTGAATTTGCAGGGGTAAACACCGGGGAGCTGTTTTTT
CSVEFAGVNTGELFF
>NA|TRBJ2-2|TRBV27|few
TGTGCCAGCAGTCCCTACACCGGGGAGCTGTTTTTT
CASSPYTGELFF
>NA|TRBJ1-2|TRBV6-2/TRBV6-3|few
TGTGCCAGCAGTTATACATCAGGGGAGCTCAACTATGGCTACACCTTC
CASSYTSGELNYGYTF
>TRBD1|TRBJ2-7|TRBV4-1|few
TGCGCCAGCAGCCAATCCGGGACAGGAGCCTACGAGCAGTACTTC
CASSQSGTGAYEQYF
>NA|TRBJ1-4|TRBV27|NA
TGTGCCAGCAGTCACGGCCCGGGGGCAAGCGATAAAAAACTGTTTTTT
CASSHGPGASDKKLFF
>NA|TRBJ1-1|TRBV24-1|few
TGTGCCACCAGTGACAGGGGCGGCACTGAAGCTTTCTTT
CATSDRGGTEAFF
>NA|TRBJ1-1|TRBV24-1|NA
TGTGCCACCAGCTCTAGGGCCGGGGGGACTGAAGCTTTCTTT
CATSSRAGGTEAFF
>TRBD1|TRBJ1-6|TRBV19|NA
TGTGCCAGTAGGGAGCCGGGACAGGGCTATTCACCCCTCCACTTT
CASREPGQGYSPLHF
>NA|TRBJ2-4|TRBV5-6|NA
TGTGCCAGCAGCTTGACCACCCTGGGAGCCAAAAACATTCAGTACTTC
CASSLTTLGAKNIQYF
>NA|TRBJ2-1|TRBV19|once
TGTGCCAGTAGCCGCTCAGGGACACCCAACAATGAGCAGTTCTTC
CASSRSGTPNNEQFF
>TRBD1|TRBJ1-5|TRBV11-2|few
TGTGCCAGCAGCTTACTCGGACAGGGCGGTCAGCCCCAGCATTTT
CASSLLGQGGQPQHF
>NA|TRBJ1-4|TRBV6-5|few
TGTGCCAGCAGGAAGGGGGGTACTAATGAAAAACTGTTTTTT
CASRKGGTNEKLFF
>TRBD1|TRBJ1-6|TRBV19|once
TGTGCCAGTAGTATTCGGGGGGACAGGGGGCGGAACCCCCTCCACTTT
CASSIRGDRGRNPLHF
>NA|TRBJ1-2|TRBV7-9|NA
TGTGCCAGCAGCTTAGACCGCCTCCAGACTAATGGCTACACCTTC
CASSLDRLQTNGYTF
>NA|TRBJ2-7|TRBV6-6|once
TGTGCCAGCAGTTACGCCCGGGATTCCTACGAGCAGTACTTC
CASSYARDSYEQYF
>NA|TRBJ1-1|TRBV27|NA
TGTGCCAGCAGCCCTACAGGGCTCTGGAGAGCTTTCTTT
CASSPTGLWRAFF
>NA|TRBJ2-1|TRBV4-1|NA
TGCGCCAGCAGCCAAGTCCCGGGTTCCGACAATGAGCAGTTCTTC
CASSQVPGSDNEQFF
>NA|TRBJ1-6|TRBV19|few
TGTGCCAGTAGTACCTTGGGCCCTACCCCCCTCCACTTT
CASSTLGPTPLHF
>TRBD1|TRBJ1-5|TRBV12-5|NA
TGTGCCAGCGGGACAGACAATCAGCCCCAGCATTTT
CASGTDNQPQHF
>NA|TRBJ1-2|TRBV5-1|once
TGCGCCAGCAGCGCCCACGACTATGGCTACACCTTC
CASSAHDYGYTF
>TRBD1|TRBJ2-6|TRBV18|NA
TGTGCCAGCTCGCGACCTTCGACGACAGGGAGTTGGTCTGGGGCCAACGTCCTGACTTTC
CASSRPSTTGSWSGANVLTF
>NA|TRBJ1-5|TRBV12-3/TRBV12-4|medium-sized
TGTGCCAGCAGCGGTCTCGGGCCCCAGCATTTT
CASSGLGPQHF
>NA|TRBJ1-2|TRBV7-8|NA
TGTGCCAGCAGCACGAGAGCAGGGGCCCTCTATGGCTACACCTTC
CASSTRAGALYGYTF
>NA|TRBJ2-7|TRBV3-1/TRBV3-2|few
TGTGCCAGCAGCCAAGATGGGACTTCCCTGAGGGAGCAGTACTTC
CASSQDGTSLREQYF
>NA|TRBJ2-3|TRBV24-1|NA
TGTGCCACCAGTGTTGGGGCAGGTTTAACTAGCACAGATACGCAGTATTTT
CATSVGAGLTSTDTQYF
>TRBD1|TRBJ1-2|TRBV4-1|NA
TGCGCCAGCAGCCATATAACAGGGGGAAGTAACTATGGCTACACCTTC
CASSHITGGSNYGYTF
>NA|TRBJ1-1|TRBV19|few
TGTGCCAGTAGTACGGGGGGGGACTTGAACACTGAAGCTTTCTTT
CASSTGGDLNTEAFF
>NA|TRBJ2-3|TRBV28|NA
TGTGCCAGCAGTTTTGCAGACACAGATACGCAGTATTTT
CASSFADTDTQYF
>TRBD1|TRBJ1-6|TRBV30|medium-sized
TGTGCCTGGACTTGGACAGGGTATAATTCACCCCTCCACTTT
CAWTWTGYNSPLHF